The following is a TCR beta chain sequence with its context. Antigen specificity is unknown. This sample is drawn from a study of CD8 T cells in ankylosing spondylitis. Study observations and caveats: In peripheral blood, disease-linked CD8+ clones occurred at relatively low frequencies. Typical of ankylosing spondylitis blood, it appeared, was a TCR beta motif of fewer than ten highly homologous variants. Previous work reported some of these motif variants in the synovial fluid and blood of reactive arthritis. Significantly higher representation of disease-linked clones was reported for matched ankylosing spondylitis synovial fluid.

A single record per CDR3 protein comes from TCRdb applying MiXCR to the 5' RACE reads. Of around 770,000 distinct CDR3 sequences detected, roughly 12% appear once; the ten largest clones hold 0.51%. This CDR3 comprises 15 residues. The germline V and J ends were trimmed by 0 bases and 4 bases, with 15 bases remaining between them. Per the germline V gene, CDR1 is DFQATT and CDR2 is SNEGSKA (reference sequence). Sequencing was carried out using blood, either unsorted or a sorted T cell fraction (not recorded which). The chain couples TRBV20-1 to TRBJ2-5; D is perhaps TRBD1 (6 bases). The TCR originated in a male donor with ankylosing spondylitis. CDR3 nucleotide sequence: TGCAGTGCTAGAGATGGGGCAGGGGCAGGAGAGACCCAGTACTTC. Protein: CSARDGAGAGETQYF.